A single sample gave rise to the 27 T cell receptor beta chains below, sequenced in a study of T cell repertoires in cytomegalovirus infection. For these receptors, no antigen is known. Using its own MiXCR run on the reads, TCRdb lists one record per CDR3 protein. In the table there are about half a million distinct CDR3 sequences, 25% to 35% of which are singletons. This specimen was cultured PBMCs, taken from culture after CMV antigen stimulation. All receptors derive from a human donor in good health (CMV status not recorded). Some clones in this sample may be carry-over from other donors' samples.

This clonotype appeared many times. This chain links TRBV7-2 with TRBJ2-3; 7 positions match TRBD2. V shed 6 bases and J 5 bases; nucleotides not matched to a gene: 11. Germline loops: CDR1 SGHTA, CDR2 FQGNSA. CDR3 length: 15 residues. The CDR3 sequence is CASSSNLAAVDTQYF. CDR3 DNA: TGTGCCAGCAGTTCTAACCTAGCGGCGGTAGATACGCAGTATTTT. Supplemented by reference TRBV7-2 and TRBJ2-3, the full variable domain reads GAGVSQSPSNKVTEKGKDVELRCDPISGHTALYWYRQSLGQGLEFLIYFQGNSAPDKSGLPSDRFSAERTGGSVSTLTIQRTQQEDSAVYLCASSSNLAAVDTQYFGPGTRLTVL.

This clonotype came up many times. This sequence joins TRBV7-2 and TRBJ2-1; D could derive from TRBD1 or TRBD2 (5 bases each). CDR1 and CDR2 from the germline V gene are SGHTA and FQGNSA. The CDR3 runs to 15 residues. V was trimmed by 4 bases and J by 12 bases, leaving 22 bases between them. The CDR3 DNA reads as TGTGCCAGCAGCTCAGAACTAGGGGCGGAGCTCGGGCAGTTCTTC. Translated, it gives CASSSELGAELGQFF.

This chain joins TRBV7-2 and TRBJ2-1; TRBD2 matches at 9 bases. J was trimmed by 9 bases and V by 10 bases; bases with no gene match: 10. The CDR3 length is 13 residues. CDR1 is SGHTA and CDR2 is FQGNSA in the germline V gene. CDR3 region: CATGTSLNGEQFF. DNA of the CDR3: TGTGCCACCGGGACTAGCCTCAACGGTGAGCAGTTCTTC.

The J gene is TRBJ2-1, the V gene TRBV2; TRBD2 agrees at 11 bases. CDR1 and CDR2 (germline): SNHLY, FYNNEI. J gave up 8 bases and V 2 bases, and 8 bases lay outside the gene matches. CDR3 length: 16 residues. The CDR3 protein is CASSERGSGRADEQFF. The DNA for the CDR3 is TGTGCCAGCAGTGAACGGGGTAGCGGGAGGGCCGATGAGCAGTTCTTC.

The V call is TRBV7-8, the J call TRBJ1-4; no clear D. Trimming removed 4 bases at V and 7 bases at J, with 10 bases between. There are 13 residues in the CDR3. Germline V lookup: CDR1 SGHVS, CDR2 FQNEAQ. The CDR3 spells CASSSEIPEKLFF. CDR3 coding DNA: TGTGCCAGCAGCTCGGAGATACCTGAAAAACTGTTTTTT.

The CDR3, as DNA: TGTGCCAGCACCTCCCTGGGGGATGGCTACACCTTC. Its protein product is CASTSLGDGYTF. This chain connects TRBV11-2 to TRBJ1-2; a weak D match, TRBD1 (5 bases). Between the trimmed V and J ends, which lost 7 bases and 6 bases, there was a span of 12 bases. The CDR3 has 12 amino acids. Germline values: CDR1 SGHAT, CDR2 FQNNGV.

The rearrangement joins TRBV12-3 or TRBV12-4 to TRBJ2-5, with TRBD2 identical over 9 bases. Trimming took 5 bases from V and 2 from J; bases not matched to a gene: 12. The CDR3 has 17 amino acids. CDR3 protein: CASSAQPWTSEQETQYF. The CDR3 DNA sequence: TGTGCCAGCAGTGCCCAACCTTGGACTAGCGAGCAAGAGACCCAGTACTTC.

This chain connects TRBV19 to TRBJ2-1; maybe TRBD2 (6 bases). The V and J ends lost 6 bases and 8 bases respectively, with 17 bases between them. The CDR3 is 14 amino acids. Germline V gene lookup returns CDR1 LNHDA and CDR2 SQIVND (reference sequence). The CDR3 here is CASSLLWGVDEQFF. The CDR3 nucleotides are TGTGCCAGTAGCCTTCTTTGGGGGGTAGATGAGCAGTTCTTC.

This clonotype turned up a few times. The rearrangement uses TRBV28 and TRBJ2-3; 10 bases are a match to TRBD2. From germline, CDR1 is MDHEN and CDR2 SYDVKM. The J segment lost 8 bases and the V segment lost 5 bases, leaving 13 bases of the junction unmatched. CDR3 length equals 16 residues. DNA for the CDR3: TGTGCCAGCAGTCTAGCGGGAGTCACCAAACGGGGTACGCAGTATTTT. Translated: CASSLAGVTKRGTQYF.

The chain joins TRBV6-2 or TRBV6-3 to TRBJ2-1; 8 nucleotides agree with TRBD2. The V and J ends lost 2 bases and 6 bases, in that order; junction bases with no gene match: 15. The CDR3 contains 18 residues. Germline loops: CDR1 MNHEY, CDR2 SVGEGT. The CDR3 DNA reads TGTGCCAGCAGTTACCCAGTAGGAGAGCGGGAGTTCAGCAATGAGCAGTTCTTC. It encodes CASSYPVGEREFSNEQFF.

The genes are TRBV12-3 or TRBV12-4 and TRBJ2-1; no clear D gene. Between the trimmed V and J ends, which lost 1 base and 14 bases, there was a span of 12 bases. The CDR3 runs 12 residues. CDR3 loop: CASSLGQTTEFF. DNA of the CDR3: TGTGCCAGCAGTTTAGGGCAGACCACGGAGTTCTTC.

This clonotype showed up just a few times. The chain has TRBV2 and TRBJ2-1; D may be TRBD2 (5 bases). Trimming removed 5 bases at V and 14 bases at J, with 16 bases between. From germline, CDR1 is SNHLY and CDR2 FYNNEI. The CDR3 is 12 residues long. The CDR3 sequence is CASSPRGTEEFF. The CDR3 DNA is TGTGCCAGCAGTCCCCGAGGTACGGAGGAGTTCTTC.

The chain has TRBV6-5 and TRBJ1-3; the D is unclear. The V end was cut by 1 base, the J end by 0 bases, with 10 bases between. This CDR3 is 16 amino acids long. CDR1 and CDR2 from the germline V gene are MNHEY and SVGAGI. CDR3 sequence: CASSYLAHSSGNTIYF. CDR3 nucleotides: TGTGCCAGCAGTTACTTAGCACACTCCTCTGGAAACACCATATATTTT.

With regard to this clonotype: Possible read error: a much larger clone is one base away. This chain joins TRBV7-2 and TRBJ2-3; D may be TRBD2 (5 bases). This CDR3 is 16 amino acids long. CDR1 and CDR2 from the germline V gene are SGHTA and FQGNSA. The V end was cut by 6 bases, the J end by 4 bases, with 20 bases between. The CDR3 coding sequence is TGTGCCAGCAGTTTCGGCCTCGGGGTCTGGGCAGATACGCAGTATTTT. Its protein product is CASSFGLGVWADTQYF.

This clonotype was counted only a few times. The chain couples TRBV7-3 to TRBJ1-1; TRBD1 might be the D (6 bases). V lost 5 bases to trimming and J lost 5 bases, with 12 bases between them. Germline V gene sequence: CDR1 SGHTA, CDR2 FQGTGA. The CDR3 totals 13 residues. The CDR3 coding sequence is TGTGCCAGCAGCCAAATGGGACATACTGAAGCTTTCTTT. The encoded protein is CASSQMGHTEAFF.

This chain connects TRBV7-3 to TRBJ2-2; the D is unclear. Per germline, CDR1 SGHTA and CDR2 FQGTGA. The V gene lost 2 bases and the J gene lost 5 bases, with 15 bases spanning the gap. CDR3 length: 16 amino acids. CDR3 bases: TGTGCCAGCAGCTTAGCTTCTAACATCCTAACCGGGGAGCTGTTTTTT. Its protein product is CASSLASNILTGELFF.

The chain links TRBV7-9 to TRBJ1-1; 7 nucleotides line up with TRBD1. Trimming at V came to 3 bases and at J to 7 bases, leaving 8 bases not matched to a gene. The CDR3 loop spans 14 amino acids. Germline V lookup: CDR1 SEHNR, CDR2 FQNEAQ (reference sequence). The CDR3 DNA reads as TGTGCCAGCAGCTTTGGGCAGGGGGTTATTGAAGCTTTCTTT. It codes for CASSFGQGVIEAFF.

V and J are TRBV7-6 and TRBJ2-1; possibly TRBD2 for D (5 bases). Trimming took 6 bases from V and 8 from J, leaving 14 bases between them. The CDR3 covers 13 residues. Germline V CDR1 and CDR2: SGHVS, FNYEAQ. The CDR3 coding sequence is TGTGCCAGCAGTTCCGCCCGAGGGTATGAGCAGTTCTTC. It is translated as CASSSARGYEQFF.

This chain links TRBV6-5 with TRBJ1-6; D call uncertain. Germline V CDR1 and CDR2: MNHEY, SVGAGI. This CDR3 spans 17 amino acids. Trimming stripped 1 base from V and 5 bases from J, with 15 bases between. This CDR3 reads CASSYWAPQANNSPLHF. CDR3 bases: TGTGCCAGCAGTTACTGGGCTCCTCAGGCCAATAATTCACCCCTCCACTTT.

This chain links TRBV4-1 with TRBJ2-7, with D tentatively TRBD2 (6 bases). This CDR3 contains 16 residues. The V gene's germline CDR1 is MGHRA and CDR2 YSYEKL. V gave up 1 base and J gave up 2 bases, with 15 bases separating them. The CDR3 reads CASSQAFGTQTYEQYF. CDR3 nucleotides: TGCGCCAGCAGCCAAGCATTCGGGACTCAGACCTACGAGCAGTACTTC.

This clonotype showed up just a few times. The CDR3 loop reads CASSLGLAGPLYEQYF. The CDR3 DNA is TGTGCCAGCAGCTTGGGACTAGCGGGACCCCTCTACGAGCAGTACTTC. The rearrangement joins TRBV7-2 to TRBJ2-7; 13 nucleotides align to TRBD2. CDR1 is SGHTA, CDR2 FQGNSA, per germline. Trimming removed 3 bases from V and 3 bases from J; junction bases left unmatched: 5. The CDR3 has 16 amino acids.

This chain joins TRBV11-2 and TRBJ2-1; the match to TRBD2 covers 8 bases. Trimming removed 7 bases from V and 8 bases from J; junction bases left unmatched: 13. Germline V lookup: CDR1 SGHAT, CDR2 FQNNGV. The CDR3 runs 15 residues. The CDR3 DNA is TGTGCCAGCACCATGGGGACTAGTTTTTTCTATGAGCAGTTCTTC. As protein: CASTMGTSFFYEQFF.

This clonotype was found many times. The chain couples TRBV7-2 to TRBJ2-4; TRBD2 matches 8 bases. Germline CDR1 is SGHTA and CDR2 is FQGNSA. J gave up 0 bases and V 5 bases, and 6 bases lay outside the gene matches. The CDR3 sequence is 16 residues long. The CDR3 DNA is TGTGCCAGCAGCAAGACTAGCGCCTCAGCCAAAAACATTCAGTACTTC. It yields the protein CASSKTSASAKNIQYF.

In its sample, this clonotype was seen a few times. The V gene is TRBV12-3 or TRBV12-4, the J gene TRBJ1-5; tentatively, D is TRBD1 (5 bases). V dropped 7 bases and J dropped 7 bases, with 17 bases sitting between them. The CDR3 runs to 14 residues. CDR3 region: CASTLGGKRQPQHF. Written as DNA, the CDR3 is TGTGCCAGCACCCTGGGGGGGAAAAGGCAGCCCCAGCATTTT.

The CDR3 sequence: CASRGIANQPQHF. The CDR3 DNA sequence: TGTGCCAGCAGGGGTATCGCGAATCAGCCCCAGCATTTT. J is TRBJ1-5 and V is TRBV28, with D unclear. The CDR3 has 13 residues. Germline V CDR1 and CDR2: MDHEN, SYDVKM. V was pared by 6 bases and J by 4 bases, with 10 bases between.

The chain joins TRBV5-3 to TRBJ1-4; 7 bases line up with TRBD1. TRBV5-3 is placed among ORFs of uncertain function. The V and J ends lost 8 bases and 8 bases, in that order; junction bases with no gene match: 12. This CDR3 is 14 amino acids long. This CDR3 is CASSRPGGVEKLFF. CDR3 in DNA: TGTGCCAGCAGCAGGCCAGGGGGAGTGGAAAAACTGTTTTTT.

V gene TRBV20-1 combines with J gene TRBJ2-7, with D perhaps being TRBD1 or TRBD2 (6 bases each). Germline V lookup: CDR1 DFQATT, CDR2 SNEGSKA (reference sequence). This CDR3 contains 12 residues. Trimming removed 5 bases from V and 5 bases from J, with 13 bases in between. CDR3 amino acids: CSAAEEGDEQYF. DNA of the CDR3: TGCAGTGCTGCCGAGGAGGGGGACGAGCAGTACTTC.